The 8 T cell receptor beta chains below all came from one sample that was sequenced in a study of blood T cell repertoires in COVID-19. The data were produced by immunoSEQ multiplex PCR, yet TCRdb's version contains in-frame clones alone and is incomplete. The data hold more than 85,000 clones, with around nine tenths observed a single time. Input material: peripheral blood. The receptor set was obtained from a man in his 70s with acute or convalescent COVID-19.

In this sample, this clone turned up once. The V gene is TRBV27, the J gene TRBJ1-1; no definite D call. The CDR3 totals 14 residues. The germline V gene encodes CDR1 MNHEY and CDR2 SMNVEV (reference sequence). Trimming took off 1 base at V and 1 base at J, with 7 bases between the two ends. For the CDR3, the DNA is TGTGCCAGCAGTTTATTCCGGGGGAACACTGAAGCTTTCTTT. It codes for CASSLFRGNTEAFF.

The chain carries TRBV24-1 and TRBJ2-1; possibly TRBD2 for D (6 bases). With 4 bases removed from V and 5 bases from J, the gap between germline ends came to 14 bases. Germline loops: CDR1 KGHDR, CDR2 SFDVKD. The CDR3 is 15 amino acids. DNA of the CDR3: TGTGCCACCAGTGACACCGGGACTCCCGACAATGAGCAGTTCTTC. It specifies CATSDTGTPDNEQFF.

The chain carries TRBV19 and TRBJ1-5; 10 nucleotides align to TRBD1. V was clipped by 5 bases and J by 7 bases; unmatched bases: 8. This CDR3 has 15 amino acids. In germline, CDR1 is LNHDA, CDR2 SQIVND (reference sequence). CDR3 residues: CASSVDRGHWQPQHF. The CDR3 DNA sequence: TGTGCCAGTAGTGTCGACAGGGGGCATTGGCAGCCCCAGCATTTT.

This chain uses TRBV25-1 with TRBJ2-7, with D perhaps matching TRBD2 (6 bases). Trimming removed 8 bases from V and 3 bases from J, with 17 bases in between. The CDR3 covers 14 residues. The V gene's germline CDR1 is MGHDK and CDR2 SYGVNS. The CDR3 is CASGVFGGNYEQYF. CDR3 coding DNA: TGTGCCAGCGGGGTCTTCGGCGGGAACTACGAGCAGTACTTC.

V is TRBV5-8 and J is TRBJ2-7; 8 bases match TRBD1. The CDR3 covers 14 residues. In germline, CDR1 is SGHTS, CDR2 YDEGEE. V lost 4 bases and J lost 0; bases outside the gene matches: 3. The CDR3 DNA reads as TGTGCCAGCAGCCCAGGACAGGGCTCCTACGAGCAGTACTTC. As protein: CASSPGQGSYEQYF.

CDR3 nucleotide sequence: TGTGCTAGTGGCCTCCAGGCCCCTGAAGCTTTCTTT. Protein sequence: CASGLQAPEAFF. V gene TRBV12-5 combines with J gene TRBJ1-1; D is undetermined. CDR3 length: 12 residues. V was trimmed by 6 bases and J by 6 bases, leaving 11 bases between them. In germline, CDR1 is LGHNT, CDR2 FRNRAP. Complete variable domain (other parts from reference TRBV12-5 and TRBJ1-1): DARVTQTPRHKVTEMGQEVTMRCQPILGHNTVFWYRQTMMQGLELLAYFRNRAPLDDSGMPKDRFSAEMPDATLATLKIQPSEPRDSAVYFCASGLQAPEAFFGQGTRLTVV.

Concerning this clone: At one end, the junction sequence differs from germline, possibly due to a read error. The CDR3 nucleotides are TGTGCCTGGAGTCCCCTAGAGGGGGCTGATGCTTTCTTT. It encodes CAWSPLEGADAFF. The chain joins TRBV30 to TRBJ1-1, with 7 positions matching TRBD1. There are 13 residues in the CDR3. The germline V gene has CDR1 GTSNPN and CDR2 SVGIG (reference sequence).

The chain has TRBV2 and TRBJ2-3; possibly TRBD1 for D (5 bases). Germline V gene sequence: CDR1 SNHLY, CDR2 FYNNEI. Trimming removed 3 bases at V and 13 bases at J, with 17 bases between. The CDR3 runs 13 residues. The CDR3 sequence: CASSEGRGIVKYF. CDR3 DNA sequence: TGTGCCAGCAGTGAGGGGCGAGGCATTGTAAAGTATTTT.